The clone carrying this T cell receptor (beta chain) was recorded a few times. Its antigen is not identified. The table came from immunoSEQ multiplex PCR; TCRdb's copy has only in-frame clones and leaves some out. The sample contains approximately 300,000 clones, around 93% of which appear only once. This sample was included in a study of T cell responses to AZD1222 COVID-19 vaccine. Study-wide findings and caveats: At study baseline, merely more than 5 AZD1222 recipients were seropositive. Only after the peak T cell response were repertoires sampled. Most donors were white British, females outnumbered males, and clonal diversity was possibly underestimated.

Second-dose schedules of about 4 or about 12 weeks were combined. The sequence derives from an adult who received the AZD1222 COVID-19 vaccine. This specimen consisted of peripheral blood, obtained 28 days after the second AZD1222 dose.

CDR3 protein: CASALQGAKVYEQYF. The CDR3 DNA sequence: TGTGCCAGCGCACTACAGGGGGCGAAGGTCTACGAGCAGTACTTC. The rearrangement joins TRBV3-1 (or the pseudogene TRBV3-2) to TRBJ2-7, with 9 bases matching TRBD1. The CDR3 contains 15 residues. V trimming: 8 bases; J trimming: 3 bases; junction bases outside the gene matches: 11. The germline V gene has CDR1 LGHDT and CDR2 YNNKEL (reference sequence).